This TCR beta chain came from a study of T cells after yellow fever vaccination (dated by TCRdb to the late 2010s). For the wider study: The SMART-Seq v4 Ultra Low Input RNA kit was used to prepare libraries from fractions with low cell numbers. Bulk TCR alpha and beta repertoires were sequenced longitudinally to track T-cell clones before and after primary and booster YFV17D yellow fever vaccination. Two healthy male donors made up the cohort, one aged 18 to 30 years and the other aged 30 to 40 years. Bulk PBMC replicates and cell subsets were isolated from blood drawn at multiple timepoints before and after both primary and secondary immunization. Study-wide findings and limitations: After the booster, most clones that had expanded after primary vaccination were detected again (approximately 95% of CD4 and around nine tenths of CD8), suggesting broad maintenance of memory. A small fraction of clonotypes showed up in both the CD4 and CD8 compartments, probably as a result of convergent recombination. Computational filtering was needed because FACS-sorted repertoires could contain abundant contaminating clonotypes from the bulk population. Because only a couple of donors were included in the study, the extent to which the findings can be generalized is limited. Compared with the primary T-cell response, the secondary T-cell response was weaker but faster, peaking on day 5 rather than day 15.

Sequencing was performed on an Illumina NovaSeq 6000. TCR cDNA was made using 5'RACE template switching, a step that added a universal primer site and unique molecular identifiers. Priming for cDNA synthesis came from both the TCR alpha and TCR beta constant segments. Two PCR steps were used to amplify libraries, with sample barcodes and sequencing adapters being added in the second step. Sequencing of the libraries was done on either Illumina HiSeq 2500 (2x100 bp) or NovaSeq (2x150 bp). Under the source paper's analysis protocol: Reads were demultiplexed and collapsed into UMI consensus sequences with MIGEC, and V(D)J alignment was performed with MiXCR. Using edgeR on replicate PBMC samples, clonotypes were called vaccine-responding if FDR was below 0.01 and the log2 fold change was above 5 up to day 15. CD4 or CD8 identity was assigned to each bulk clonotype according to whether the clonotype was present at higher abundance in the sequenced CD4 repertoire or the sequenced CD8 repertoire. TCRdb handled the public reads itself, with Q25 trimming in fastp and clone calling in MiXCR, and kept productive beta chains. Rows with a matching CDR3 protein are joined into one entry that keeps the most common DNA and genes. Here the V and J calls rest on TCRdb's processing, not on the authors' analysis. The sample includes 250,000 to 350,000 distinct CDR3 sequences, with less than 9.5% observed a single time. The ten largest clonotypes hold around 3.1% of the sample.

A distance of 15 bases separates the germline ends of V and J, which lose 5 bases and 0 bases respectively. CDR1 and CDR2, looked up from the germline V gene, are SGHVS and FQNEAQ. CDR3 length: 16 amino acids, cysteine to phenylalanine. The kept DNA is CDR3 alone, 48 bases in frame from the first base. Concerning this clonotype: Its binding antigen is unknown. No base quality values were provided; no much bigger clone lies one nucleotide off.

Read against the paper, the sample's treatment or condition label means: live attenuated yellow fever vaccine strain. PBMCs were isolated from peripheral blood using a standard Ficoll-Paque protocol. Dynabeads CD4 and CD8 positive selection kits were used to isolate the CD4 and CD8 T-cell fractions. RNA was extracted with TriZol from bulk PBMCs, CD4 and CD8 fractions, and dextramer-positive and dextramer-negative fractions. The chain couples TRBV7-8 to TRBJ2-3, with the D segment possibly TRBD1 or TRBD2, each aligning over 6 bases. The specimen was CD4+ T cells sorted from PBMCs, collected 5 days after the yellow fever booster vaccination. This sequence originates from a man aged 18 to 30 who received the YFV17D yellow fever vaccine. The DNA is TGTGCCAGCAGCAAAGTCGGGGGCCCTAGCACAGATACGCAGTATTTT. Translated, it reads CASSKVGGPSTDTQYF. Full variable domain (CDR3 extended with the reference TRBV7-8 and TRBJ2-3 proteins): GAGVSQSPRYKVAKRGQDVALRCDPISGHVSLFWYQQALGQGPEFLTYFQNEAQLDKSGLPSDRFFAERPEGSVSTLKIQRTQQEDSAVYLCASSKVGGPSTDTQYFGPGTRLTVL.